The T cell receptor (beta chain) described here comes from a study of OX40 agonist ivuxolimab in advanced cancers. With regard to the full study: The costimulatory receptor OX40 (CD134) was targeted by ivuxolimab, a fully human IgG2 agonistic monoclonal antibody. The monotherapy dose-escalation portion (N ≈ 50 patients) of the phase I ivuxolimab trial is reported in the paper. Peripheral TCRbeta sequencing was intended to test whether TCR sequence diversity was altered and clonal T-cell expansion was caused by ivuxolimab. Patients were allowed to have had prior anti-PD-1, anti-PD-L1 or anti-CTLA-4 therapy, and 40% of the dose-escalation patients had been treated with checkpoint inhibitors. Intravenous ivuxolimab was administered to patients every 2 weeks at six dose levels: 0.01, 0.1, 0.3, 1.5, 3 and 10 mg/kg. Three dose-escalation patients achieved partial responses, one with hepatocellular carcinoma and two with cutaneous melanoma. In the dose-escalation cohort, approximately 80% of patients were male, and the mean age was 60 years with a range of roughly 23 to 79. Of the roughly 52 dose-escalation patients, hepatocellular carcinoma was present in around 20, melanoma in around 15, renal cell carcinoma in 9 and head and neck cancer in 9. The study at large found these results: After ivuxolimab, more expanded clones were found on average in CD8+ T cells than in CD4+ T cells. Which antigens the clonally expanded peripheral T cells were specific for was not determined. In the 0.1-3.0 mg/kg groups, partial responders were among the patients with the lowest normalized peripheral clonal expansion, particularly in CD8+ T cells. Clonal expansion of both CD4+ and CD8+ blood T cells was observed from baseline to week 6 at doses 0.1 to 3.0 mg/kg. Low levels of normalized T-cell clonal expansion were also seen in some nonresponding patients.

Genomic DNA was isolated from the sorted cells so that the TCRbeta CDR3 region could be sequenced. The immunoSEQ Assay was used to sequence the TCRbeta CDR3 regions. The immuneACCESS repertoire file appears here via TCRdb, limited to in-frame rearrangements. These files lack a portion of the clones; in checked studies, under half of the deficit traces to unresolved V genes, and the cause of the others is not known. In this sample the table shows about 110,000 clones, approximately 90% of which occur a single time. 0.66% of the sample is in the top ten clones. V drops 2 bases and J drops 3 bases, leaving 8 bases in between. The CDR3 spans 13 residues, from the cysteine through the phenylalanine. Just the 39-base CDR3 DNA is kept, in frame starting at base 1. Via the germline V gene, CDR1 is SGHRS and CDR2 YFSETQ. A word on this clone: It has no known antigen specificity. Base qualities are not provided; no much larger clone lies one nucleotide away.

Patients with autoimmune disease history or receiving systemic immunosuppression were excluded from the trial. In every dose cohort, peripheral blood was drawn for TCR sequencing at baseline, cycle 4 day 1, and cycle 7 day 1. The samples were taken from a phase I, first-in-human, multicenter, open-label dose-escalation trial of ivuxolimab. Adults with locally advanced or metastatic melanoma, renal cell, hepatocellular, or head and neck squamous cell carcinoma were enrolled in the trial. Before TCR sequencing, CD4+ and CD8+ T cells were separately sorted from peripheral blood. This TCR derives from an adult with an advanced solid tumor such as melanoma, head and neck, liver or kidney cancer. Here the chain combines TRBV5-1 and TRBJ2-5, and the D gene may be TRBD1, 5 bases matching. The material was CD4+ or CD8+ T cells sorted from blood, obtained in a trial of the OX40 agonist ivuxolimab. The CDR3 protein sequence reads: CASSFRAKETQYF. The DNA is TGCGCCAGCAGCTTCAGGGCGAAAGAGACCCAGTACTTC.